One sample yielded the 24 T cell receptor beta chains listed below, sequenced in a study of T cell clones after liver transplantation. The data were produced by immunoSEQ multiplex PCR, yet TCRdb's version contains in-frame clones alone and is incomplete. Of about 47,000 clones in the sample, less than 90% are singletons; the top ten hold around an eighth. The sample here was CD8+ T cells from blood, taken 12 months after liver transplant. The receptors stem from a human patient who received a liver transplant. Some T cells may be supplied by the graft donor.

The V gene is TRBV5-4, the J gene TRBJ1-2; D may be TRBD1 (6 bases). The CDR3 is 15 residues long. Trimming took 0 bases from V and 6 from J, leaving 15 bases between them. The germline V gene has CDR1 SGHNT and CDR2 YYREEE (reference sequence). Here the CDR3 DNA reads TGTGCCAGCAGCTTGGCTTTGGAGGGGGGCCATGGCTACACCTTC. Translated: CASSLALEGGHGYTF. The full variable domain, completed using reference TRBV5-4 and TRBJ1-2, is ETGVTQSPTHLIKTRGQQVTLRCSSQSGHNTVSWYQQALGQGPQFIFQYYREEENGRGNFPPRFSGLQFPNYSSELNVNALELDDSALYLCASSLALEGGHGYTFGSGTRLTVV.

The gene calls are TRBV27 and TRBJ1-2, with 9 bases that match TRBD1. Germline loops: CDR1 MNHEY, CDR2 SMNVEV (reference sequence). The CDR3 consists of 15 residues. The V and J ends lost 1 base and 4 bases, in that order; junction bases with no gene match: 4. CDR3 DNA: TGTGCCAGCAGTTTATACAGGGGGCTCTCCTATGGCTACACCTTC. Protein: CASSLYRGLSYGYTF.

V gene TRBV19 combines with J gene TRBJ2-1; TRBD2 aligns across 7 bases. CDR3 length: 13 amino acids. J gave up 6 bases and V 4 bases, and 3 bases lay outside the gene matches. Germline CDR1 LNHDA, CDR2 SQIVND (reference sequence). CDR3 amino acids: CASSSGSINEQFF. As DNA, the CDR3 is TGTGCCAGTAGTAGCGGGAGTATCAATGAGCAGTTCTTC.

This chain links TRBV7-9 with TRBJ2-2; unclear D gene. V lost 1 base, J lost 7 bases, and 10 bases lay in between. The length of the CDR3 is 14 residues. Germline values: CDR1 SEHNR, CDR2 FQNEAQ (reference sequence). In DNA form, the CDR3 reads TGTGCCAGCAGCTTAGTACCGGAAGGCGGGGAGCTGTTTTTT. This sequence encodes CASSLVPEGGELFF.

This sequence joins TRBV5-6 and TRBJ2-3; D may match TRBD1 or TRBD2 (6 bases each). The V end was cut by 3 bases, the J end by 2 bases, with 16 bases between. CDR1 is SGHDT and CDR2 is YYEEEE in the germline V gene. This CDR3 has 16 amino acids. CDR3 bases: TGTGCCAGCAGCTGGGGGGCGGCAGGGTACACAGATACGCAGTATTTT. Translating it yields CASSWGAAGYTDTQYF. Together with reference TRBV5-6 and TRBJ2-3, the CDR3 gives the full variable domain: DAGVTQSPTHLIKTRGQQVTLRCSPKSGHDTVSWYQQALGQGPQFIFQYYEEEERQRGNFPDRFSGHQFPNYSSELNVNALLLGDSALYLCASSWGAAGYTDTQYFGPGTRLTVL.

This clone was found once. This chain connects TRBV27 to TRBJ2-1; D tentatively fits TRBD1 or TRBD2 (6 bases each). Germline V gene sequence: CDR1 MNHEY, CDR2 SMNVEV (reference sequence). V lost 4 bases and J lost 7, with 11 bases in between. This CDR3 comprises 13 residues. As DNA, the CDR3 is TGTGCCAGCAGTTCCTGGGGGGCTAATGAGCAGTTCTTC. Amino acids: CASSSWGANEQFF.

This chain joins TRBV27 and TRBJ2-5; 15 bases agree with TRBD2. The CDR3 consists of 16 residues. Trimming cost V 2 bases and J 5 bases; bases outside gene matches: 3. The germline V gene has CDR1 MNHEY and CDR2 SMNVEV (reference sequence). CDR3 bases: TGTGCCAGCAGTTTAGTTGGACTAGCGGGAGGGGAGACCCAGTACTTC. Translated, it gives CASSLVGLAGGETQYF.

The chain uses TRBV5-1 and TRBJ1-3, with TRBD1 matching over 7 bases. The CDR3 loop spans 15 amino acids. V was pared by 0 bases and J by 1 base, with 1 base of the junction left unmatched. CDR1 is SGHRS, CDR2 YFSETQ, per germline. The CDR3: CASSLDRGSGNTIYF. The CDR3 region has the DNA TGCGCCAGCAGCTTGGACAGGGGTTCTGGAAACACCATATATTTT.

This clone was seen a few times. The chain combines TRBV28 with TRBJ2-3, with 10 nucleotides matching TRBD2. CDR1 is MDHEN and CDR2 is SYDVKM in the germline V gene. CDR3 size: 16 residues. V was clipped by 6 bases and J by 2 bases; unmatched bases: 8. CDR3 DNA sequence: TGTGCCAGCAGGAGTACTAGCGGGATAAACACAGATACGCAGTATTTT. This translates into CASRSTSGINTDTQYF.

CDR3 in DNA: TGTGCCAGCAGAGAACCACGGGGGTACACTGAAGCTTTCTTT. Translation gives CASREPRGYTEAFF. J is TRBJ1-1 and V is TRBV28; tentatively, D is TRBD1 (5 bases). The CDR3 consists of 14 residues. V was shortened by 6 bases and J by 3 bases, with 14 bases between the two germline ends. Germline CDR1 MDHEN, CDR2 SYDVKM.

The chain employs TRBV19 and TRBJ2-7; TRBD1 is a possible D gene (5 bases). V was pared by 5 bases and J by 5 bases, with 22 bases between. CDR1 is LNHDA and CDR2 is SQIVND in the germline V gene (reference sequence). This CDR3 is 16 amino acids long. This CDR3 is CASSGGDGRALHEQYF. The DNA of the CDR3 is TGTGCCAGTAGTGGTGGAGATGGCAGGGCTTTGCACGAGCAGTACTTC.

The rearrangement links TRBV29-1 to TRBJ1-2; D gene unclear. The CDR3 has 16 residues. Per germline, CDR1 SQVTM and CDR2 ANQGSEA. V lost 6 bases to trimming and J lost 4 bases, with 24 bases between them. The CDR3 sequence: CSVAPTPGPGGYGYTF. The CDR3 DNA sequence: TGCAGCGTAGCCCCTACCCCCGGGCCCGGTGGCTATGGCTACACCTTC.

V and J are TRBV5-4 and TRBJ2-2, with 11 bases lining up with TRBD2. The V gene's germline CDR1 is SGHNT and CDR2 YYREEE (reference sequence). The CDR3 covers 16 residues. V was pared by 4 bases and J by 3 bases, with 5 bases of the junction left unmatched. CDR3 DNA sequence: TGTGCCAGCAGCCCCGGGACTAGCGGTTACACCGGGGAGCTGTTTTTT. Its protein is CASSPGTSGYTGELFF.

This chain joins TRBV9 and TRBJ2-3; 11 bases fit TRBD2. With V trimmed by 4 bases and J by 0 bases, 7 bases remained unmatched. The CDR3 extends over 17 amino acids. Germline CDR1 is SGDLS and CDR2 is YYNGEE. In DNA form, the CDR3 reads TGTGCCAGCAGCACCCCTAGCGGGAGGCCCAGCACAGATACGCAGTATTTT. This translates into CASSTPSGRPSTDTQYF. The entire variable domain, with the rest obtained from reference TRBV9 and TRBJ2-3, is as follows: DSGVTQTPKHLITATGQRVTLRCSPRSGDLSVYWYQQSLDQGLQFLIQYYNGEERAKGNILERFSAQQFPDLHSELNLSSLELGDSALYFCASSTPSGRPSTDTQYFGPGTRLTVL.

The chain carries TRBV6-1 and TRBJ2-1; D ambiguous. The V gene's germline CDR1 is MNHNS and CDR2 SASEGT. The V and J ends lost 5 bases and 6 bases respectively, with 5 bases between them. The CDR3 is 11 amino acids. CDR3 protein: CASSPANEQFF. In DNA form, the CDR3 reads TGTGCCAGCAGTCCGGCCAATGAGCAGTTCTTC.

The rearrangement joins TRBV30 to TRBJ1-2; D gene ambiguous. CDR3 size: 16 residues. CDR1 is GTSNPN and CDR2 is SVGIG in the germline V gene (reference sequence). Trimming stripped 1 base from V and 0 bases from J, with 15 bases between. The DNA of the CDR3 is TGTGCCTGGAGTGAGGGATACGGGCCCACTAACTATGGCTACACCTTC. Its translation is CAWSEGYGPTNYGYTF.

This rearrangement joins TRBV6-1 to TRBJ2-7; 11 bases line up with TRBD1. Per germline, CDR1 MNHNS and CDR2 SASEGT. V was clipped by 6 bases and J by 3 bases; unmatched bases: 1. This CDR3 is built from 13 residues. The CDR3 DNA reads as TGTGCCAGCAGGGGACAGGGGGGCTACGAGCAGTACTTC. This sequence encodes CASRGQGGYEQYF.

DNA of the CDR3: TGTGCCAGCAGCCCCTGGACTAGCGGATATTTAGTGAATGAGCAGTTCTTC. This encodes CASSPWTSGYLVNEQFF. V gene TRBV7-6 combines with J gene TRBJ2-1; the match to TRBD2 covers 10 bases. CDR1 and CDR2 (germline): SGHVS, FNYEAQ. V shed 5 bases, J shed 7 bases, and the junction held 14 bases outside the gene matches. The length of the CDR3 is 17 residues.

The chain's CDR3 is CASSSRPAGTGLYGYTF. The DNA of the CDR3 is TGTGCCAGCAGTTCGCGACCGGCCGGGACAGGGTTATATGGCTACACCTTC. The V and J genes are TRBV27 and TRBJ1-2; 9 bases match TRBD1. The CDR3 loop spans 17 amino acids. The germline V gene encodes CDR1 MNHEY and CDR2 SMNVEV (reference sequence). The V and J ends lost 4 bases and 5 bases, in that order; junction bases with no gene match: 14.

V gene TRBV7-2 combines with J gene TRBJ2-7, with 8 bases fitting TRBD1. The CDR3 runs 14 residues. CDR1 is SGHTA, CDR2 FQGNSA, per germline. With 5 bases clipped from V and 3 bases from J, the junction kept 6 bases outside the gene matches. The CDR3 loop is CASSGTGLIYEQYF. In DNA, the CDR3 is TGTGCCAGCAGCGGGACAGGACTAATCTACGAGCAGTACTTC.

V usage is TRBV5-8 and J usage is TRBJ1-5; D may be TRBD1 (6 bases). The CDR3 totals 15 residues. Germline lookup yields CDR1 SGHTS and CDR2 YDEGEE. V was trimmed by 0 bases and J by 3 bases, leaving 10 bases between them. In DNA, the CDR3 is TGTGCCAGCAGCTTGGGGGCAGGGGACAATCAGCCCCAGCATTTT. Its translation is CASSLGAGDNQPQHF.

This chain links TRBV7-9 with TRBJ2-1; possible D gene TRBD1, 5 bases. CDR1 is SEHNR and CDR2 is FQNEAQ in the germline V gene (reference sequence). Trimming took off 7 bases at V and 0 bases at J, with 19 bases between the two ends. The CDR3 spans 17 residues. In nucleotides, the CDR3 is TGTGCCAGCATCCCGACGCTGGGGCGAAGCTCCTACAATGAGCAGTTCTTC. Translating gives CASIPTLGRSSYNEQFF.

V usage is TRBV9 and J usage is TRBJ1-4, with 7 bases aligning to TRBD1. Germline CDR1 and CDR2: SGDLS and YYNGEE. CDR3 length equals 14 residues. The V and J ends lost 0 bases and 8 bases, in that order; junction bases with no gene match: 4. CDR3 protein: CASSVGGGGEKLFF. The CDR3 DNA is TGTGCCAGCAGCGTAGGAGGGGGCGGCGAAAAACTGTTTTTT.

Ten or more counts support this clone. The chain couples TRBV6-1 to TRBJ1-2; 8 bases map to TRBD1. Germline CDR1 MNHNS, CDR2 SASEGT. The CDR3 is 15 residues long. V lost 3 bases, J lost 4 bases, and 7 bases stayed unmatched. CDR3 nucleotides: TGTGCCAGCAGTGACCGACAGGGGAATTCCTATGGCTACACCTTC. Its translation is CASSDRQGNSYGYTF.